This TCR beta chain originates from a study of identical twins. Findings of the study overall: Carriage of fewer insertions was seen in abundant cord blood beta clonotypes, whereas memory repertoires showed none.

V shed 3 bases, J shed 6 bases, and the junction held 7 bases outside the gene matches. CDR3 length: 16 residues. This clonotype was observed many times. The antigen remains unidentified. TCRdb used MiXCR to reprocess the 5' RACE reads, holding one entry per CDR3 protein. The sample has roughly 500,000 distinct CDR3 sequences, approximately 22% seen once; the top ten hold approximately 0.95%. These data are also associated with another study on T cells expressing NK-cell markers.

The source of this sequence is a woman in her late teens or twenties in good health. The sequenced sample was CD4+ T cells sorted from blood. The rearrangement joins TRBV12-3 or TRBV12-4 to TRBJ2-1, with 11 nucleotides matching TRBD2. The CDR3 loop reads CASSLMGTSGSNEQFF. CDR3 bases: TGTGCCAGCAGTTTGATGGGAACTAGCGGGAGCAATGAGCAGTTCTTC.